This TCR beta chain stems from a study of CD8 T cells in Susac syndrome. Reverse transcription used roughly 0.45 to 1 ug RNA and random hexamers. In TCRdb, the immunoSEQ multiplex PCR reads were re-called with MiXCR into one record per CDR3 protein. This sample carries some 400,000 distinct CDR3 sequences, approximately 85% of them seen once, and the ten largest clones take roughly 0.1%. The authors carried out high-throughput sequencing of TCR beta. They applied it to CD8+ and CD4+ T cells obtained from blood. Germline loops: CDR1 MGHRA, CDR2 YSYEKL. V lost 6 bases and J lost 0; bases outside the gene matches: 7. The CDR3 is 15 amino acids.

The sequenced sample consisted of CD8+ T cells from PBMCs. The receptor comes from a human donor with multiple sclerosis. The J gene is TRBJ2-7, the V gene TRBV4-1, with 8 positions matching TRBD1. CDR3 nucleotide sequence: TGCGCCAGCAGTACCTGGACAGGGAGCTCCTACGAGCAGTACTTC. Its protein is CASSTWTGSSYEQYF.